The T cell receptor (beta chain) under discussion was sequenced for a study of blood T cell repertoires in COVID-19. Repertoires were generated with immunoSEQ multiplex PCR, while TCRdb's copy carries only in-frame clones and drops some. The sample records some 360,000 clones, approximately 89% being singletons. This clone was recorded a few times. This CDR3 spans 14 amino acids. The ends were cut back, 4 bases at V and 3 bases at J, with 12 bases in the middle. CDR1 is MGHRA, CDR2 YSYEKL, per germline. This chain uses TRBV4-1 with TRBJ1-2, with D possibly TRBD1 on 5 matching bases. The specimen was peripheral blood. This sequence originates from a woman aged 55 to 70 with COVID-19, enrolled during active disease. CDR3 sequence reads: CASSPPRVDYGYTF. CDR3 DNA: TGCGCCAGCAGCCCCCCCAGGGTTGACTATGGCTACACCTTC.